The sequence of this TCR beta chain was determined in a study of beta chain features in type 1 diabetes. For the study at large: All samples together contributed some 100,000,000 sorted cells for examination. Findings and caveats of the study: Insertion counts at VDJ junctions were lower in type 1 diabetes patients, who also showed more deletions there. When Type 1 diabetes patients were examined, their TCRB CDR3s proved moderately but significantly shorter in all four CD4+ subsets.

cDNA synthesis used the whole RNA isolate, giving expressed TCRB sequences. Measured with immunoSEQ multiplex PCR; TCRdb has only the in-frame clones, and not every one. The top ten clones hold 0.5% of a sample with roughly 150,000 clones, approximately 7.9% of them seen once. CDR1 SGHTA and CDR2 FQGNSA come from the germline V gene. This CDR3 is built from 13 residues. V lost 0 bases and J lost 11, with 10 bases in between. Remarks on this clone: Its antigen is not known.

The receptor comes from a man aged 18 to 30 with type 1 diabetes. The rearrangement uses TRBV7-2 and TRBJ1-4; perhaps TRBD1 as D (5 bases). The specimen sequenced was central memory CD4+ T cells from blood. DNA of the CDR3: TGTGCCAGCAGCTTAGCGGAGCGGGGGAAACTGTTTTTT. Translated: CASSLAERGKLFF.